A selection of T cell receptor beta chains follows, all from one sample in a study of blood T cell repertoires in COVID-19. Sequencing used immunoSEQ multiplex PCR; TCRdb keeps in-frame clones, though not all of them. The table includes tens of thousands of clones, under 95% detected once. Sequencing input: peripheral blood. These receptors all stem from a man in his 60s with acute or convalescent COVID-19. Both conserved end residues are part of each CDR3. Each record gives: J gene, V gene, CDR3 protein.

TRBJ2-1 | TRBV3-1/TRBV3-2 | CASSRVPNEQFF
TRBJ1-4 | TRBV19 | CASSIGRLTQNEKLFF
TRBJ2-5 | TRBV19 | CASTLHGTKSSETQYF
TRBJ1-1 | TRBV2 | CASSEIHTMNTEAFF
TRBJ1-1 | TRBV19 | CASSFRRGTEAFF
TRBJ2-7 | TRBV19 | CASSIPGDTYEQYF
TRBJ1-2 | TRBV30 | CAWSRTGTGNIYGYTF
TRBJ1-6 | TRBV6-1 | CASSEDFLRQSPLHF
TRBJ1-2 | TRBV6-5 | CASSVTGGGYGYTF
TRBJ1-1 | TRBV29-1 | CSADSNTEAFF
TRBJ1-1 | TRBV2 | CASSVQGNTEAFF
TRBJ2-3 | TRBV5-1 | CASSLRTGESTDTQYF
TRBJ2-3 | TRBV5-1 | CASSLASGDTQYF
TRBJ1-3 | TRBV3-1/TRBV3-2 | CASKGGGNTIYF
TRBJ2-7 | TRBV29-1 | CSGGDLTYEQYF
TRBJ2-2 | TRBV15 | CATRDRVFTGELFF
TRBJ1-2 | TRBV7-9 | CASSSPGQGWPGYTF
TRBJ2-3 | TRBV27 | CASSSPGKADTQYF
TRBJ1-2 | TRBV29-1 | CSVVVGRDTPNYGYTF
TRBJ1-5 | TRBV18 | CASSYFDTRHRRPQHF
TRBJ1-5 | TRBV2 | CASSDRAYNQPQHF
TRBJ2-7 | TRBV30 | CAWGQGFYEQYF